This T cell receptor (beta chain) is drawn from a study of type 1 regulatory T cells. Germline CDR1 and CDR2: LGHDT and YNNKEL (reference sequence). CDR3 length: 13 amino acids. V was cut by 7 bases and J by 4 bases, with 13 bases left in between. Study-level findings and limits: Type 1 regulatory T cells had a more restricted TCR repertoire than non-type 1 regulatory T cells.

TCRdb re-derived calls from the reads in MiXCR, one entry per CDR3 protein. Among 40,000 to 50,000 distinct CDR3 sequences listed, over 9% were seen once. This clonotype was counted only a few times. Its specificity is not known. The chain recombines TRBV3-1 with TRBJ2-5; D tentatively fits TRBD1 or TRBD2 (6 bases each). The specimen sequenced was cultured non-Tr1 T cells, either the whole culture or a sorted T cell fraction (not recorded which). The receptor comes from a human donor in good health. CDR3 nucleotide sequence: TGTGCCAGCACCGGACGGGGGCGAGAGACCCAGTACTTC. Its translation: CASTGRGRETQYF.